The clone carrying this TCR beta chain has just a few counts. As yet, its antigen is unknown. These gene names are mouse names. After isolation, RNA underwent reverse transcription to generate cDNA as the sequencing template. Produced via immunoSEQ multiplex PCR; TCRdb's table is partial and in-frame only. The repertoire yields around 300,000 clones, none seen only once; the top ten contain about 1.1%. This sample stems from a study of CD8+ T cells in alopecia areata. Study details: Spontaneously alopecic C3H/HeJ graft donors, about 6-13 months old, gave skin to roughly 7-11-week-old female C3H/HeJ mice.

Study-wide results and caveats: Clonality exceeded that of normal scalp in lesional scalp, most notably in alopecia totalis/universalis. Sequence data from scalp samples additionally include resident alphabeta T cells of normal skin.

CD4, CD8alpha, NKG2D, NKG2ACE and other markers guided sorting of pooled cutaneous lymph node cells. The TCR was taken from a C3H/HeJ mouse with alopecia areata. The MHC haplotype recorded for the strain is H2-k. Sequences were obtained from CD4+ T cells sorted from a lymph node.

This chain's CDR3 is CTCSANSEGDTQYF. The DNA read from the CDR3 is TGCACCTGCAGTGCCAACAGTGAGGGAGAC. This chain links TRBV1 with TRBJ2-5; D remains ambiguous. The CDR3 extends 4 residues past the end of the read, so its final part is completed from the germline J gene. Looked up from germline, CDR1 is NSQYPW and CDR2 is LRSPGD (reference sequence). CDR3 length equals 14 residues.